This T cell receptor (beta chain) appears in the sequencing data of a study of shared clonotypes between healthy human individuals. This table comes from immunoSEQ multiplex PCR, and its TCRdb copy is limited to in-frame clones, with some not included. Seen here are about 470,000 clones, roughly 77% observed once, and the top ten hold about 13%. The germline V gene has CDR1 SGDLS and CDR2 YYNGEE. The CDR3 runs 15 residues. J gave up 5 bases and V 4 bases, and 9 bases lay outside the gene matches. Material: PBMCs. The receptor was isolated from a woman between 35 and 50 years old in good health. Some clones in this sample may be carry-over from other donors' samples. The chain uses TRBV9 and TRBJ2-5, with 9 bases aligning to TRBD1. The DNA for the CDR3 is TGTGCCAGCAGCCGACAGGGACAGGGTCAGGAGACCCAGTACTTC. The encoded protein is CASSRQGQGQETQYF.